Shown below are 7 T cell receptor beta chains from a single sample sequenced in a study of beta chain features in type 1 diabetes (dated by TCRdb to 2016 to 2018). Library method: the immunoSEQ multiplex PCR assay. The entire amount of isolated RNA was reverse transcribed using the High Capacity cDNA Reverse Transcription Kit, so the sequenced TCRB transcripts were expressed ones. TCRdb carries this immuneACCESS record with in-frame sequences only. Its versions omit some clonotypes, under half of them owing to an unresolved V gene in the studies checked, with the rest unexplained. The sample yields roughly 330,000 clones; 9.5% to 12% were counted once. The ten largest account for approximately 0.016% of the sample. The source material was naive CD4+ T cells from blood. What the cell subset or site label conveys for this sample: true naive CD4+ T cells. Receptors originate from a woman aged 25 to 45 in good health.

With regard to this clone: Other DNA variants within this sample encode the same CDR3. The chain recombines TRBV18 with TRBJ2-7; 7 bases map to TRBD2. The V and J ends lost 3 bases and 1 base, in that order; junction bases with no gene match: 0. The CDR3 runs 13 residues. CDR1 is KGHSH, CDR2 LQKENI, per germline. The CDR3 is CASSPGLSYEQYF. CDR3 coding DNA: TGTGCCAGCTCACCGGGACTATCCTACGAGCAGTACTTC.

This clone was observed a handful of times. This chain connects TRBV25-1 to TRBJ2-6, with 7 bases matching TRBD1. V trimming: 5 bases; J trimming: 2 bases; junction bases outside the gene matches: 3. The germline V gene has CDR1 MGHDK and CDR2 SYGVNS. The CDR3 totals 15 residues. CDR3 bases: TGTGCCAGCAGTTCTGGACAGGCTGGGGCCAACGTCCTGACTTTC. It codes for CASSSGQAGANVLTF.

The rearrangement links TRBV29-1 to TRBJ2-7, with 12 positions matching TRBD1. The J segment lost 5 bases and the V segment lost 4 bases, leaving 6 bases of the junction unmatched. Germline loops: CDR1 SQVTM, CDR2 ANQGSEA. The CDR3 is 14 amino acids. In DNA form, the CDR3 reads TGCAGCGTTGTCCCGGGACAGGGGGCGGACGAGCAGTACTTC. Its protein is CSVVPGQGADEQYF.

A few counts support this clone. The rearrangement uses TRBV7-3 and TRBJ2-1, with D perhaps matching TRBD2 (6 bases). Germline-derived CDR1 and CDR2 are SGHTA and FQGTGA. V dropped 9 bases and J dropped 2 bases, with 11 bases sitting between them. CDR3 size: 13 residues. For the CDR3, the DNA is TGTGCCAGTCGGCGGGACCCCTACAATGAGCAGTTCTTC. It yields the protein CASRRDPYNEQFF.

This chain joins TRBV7-9 and TRBJ2-3; TRBD2 agrees at 9 bases. The germline V gene has CDR1 SEHNR and CDR2 FQNEAQ (reference sequence). Trimming removed 5 bases from V and 4 bases from J; junction bases left unmatched: 10. CDR3 size: 16 residues. DNA of the CDR3: TGTGCCAGCAGCATCAGGACTAGCGATCACCCAGATACGCAGTATTTT. Encoded protein: CASSIRTSDHPDTQYF.

The table lists this clone with a few counts. The chain couples TRBV29-1 to TRBJ1-1; 9 bases map to TRBD1. The length of the CDR3 is 13 residues. Germline CDR1 and CDR2: SQVTM and ANQGSEA. With V trimmed by 7 bases and J by 5 bases, 8 bases remained unmatched. The CDR3: CSGLTGGRTEAFF. For the CDR3, the DNA is TGCAGCGGGCTAACAGGGGGCAGGACTGAAGCTTTCTTT.

This clone was seen a handful of times. The rearrangement uses TRBV5-6 and TRBJ2-7; possibly TRBD2 for D (6 bases). Germline V CDR1 and CDR2: SGHDT, YYEEEE. The CDR3 length is 14 residues. V lost 4 bases, J lost 5 bases, and 16 bases lay in between. The CDR3 spells CASSAGRFSDEQYF. The CDR3 DNA follows: TGTGCCAGCAGCGCGGGACGGTTCTCGGACGAGCAGTACTTC.